The next 24 T cell receptor beta chains were all read from a single sample in a study of blood T cells in healthy people across ages. Next came a second PCR, run for roughly 6 to 11 cycles, which used a sample-barcoded 5' primer along with a J-beta primer mix. TCRdb re-derived calls from the 5' RACE reads in MiXCR, one entry per CDR3 protein. The sample lists around 2 million distinct CDR3 sequences; about two fifths were seen once. Sequenced input: blood. These receptors were obtained from a human donor in good health.

Here the CDR3 reads CSARLLGFGRRRGEAFF. Written as DNA, the CDR3 is TGCAGTGCTCGCCTACTTGGGTTTGGTAGGAGGCGAGGTGAAGCTTTCTTT. The V call is TRBV20-1, the J call TRBJ1-1; D ambiguous. Trimming shortened V by 5 bases and J by 7 bases, and 29 bases separated the two germline ends. CDR1 and CDR2 (germline): DFQATT, SNEGSKA (reference sequence). This CDR3 is built from 17 residues.

This clonotype was seen only a few times. The J gene is TRBJ2-7, the V gene TRBV20-1; 8 positions match TRBD1. Trimming removed 3 bases from V and 3 bases from J; junction bases left unmatched: 4. Germline V gene data show CDR1 as DFQATT and CDR2 as SNEGSKA (reference sequence). CDR3 length: 13 residues. In DNA, the CDR3 is TGCAGTGCTAGGAGGACAGGGAACTACGAGCAGTACTTC. Translated: CSARRTGNYEQYF.

V gene TRBV20-1 combines with J gene TRBJ2-7, with 7 bases that match TRBD2. CDR3 length: 14 amino acids. Germline V lookup: CDR1 DFQATT, CDR2 SNEGSKA (reference sequence). The ends lost 0 bases at V and 2 bases at J; junction bases unmatched: 4. CDR3: CSARDGRGTYEQYF. The CDR3 DNA is TGCAGTGCTAGAGATGGGCGGGGGACCTACGAGCAGTACTTC.

This chain links TRBV9 with TRBJ2-1, with D uncertain. Germline lookup yields CDR1 SGDLS and CDR2 YYNGEE. CDR3 length: 13 residues. Trimming left V 4 bases short and J 7 bases short, with 12 bases between. CDR3 sequence (DNA): TGTGCCAGCAGCACACGGACGCTTAATGAGCAGTTCTTC. Its translation: CASSTRTLNEQFF.

This rearrangement joins TRBV12-3 or TRBV12-4 to TRBJ2-3; 9 nucleotides agree with TRBD1. The CDR3 extends over 15 amino acids. V lost 6 bases, J lost 3 bases, and 7 bases stayed unmatched. In nucleotides, the CDR3 is TGTGCCAGCAGGCCCGGACAGGGGCGGACAGATACGCAGTATTTT. It specifies CASRPGQGRTDTQYF.

This clonotype appeared a single time. The V and J genes are TRBV11-2 and TRBJ2-6; D is unresolved. V lost 6 bases to trimming and J lost 10 bases, with 19 bases between them. Germline assignment: CDR1 SGHAT and CDR2 FQNNGV. The CDR3 runs 15 residues. The CDR3 coding sequence is TGTGCCAGCAGTTCCACGCCAGATAGAGAGAACGTCCTGACTTTC. The encoded protein is CASSSTPDRENVLTF.

The chain joins TRBV14 to TRBJ2-1, with D tentatively TRBD1 (5 bases). The V gene lost 7 bases and the J gene lost 4 bases, with 20 bases spanning the gap. This CDR3 spans 16 amino acids. Germline V gives CDR1 SGHDN, CDR2 FVKESK. In DNA, the CDR3 is TGTGCCAGCACCCCCATGGGGCAAACGTTGTACAATGAGCAGTTCTTC. Its translation is CASTPMGQTLYNEQFF.

In its sample, this clonotype was seen a few times. The chain carries TRBV29-1 and TRBJ1-5; the D gene is possibly TRBD1 (6 bases). The CDR3 extends over 14 amino acids. Germline CDR1 and CDR2: SQVTM and ANQGSEA. The germline V and J ends were trimmed by 6 bases and 6 bases, with 18 bases remaining between them. The CDR3 nucleotides are TGCAGCGTCCGTGTTCCGGGGGCGGGTCAGCCCCAGCATTTT. Encoded protein: CSVRVPGAGQPQHF. Filled out from reference TRBV29-1 and TRBJ1-5, the complete variable domain reads SAVISQKPSRDICQRGTSLTIQCQVDSQVTMMFWYRQQPGQSLTLIATANQGSEATYESGFVIDKFPISRPNLTFSTLTVSNMSPEDSSIYLCSVRVPGAGQPQHFGDGTRLSIL.

The chain carries TRBV7-3 and TRBJ2-3, with 7 bases that match TRBD1. Germline assignment: CDR1 SGHTA and CDR2 FQGTGA. This CDR3 is 15 amino acids long. With V trimmed by 3 bases and J by 1 base, 4 bases remained unmatched. Written as DNA, the CDR3 is TGTGCCAGCAGCTTCTTCGGGACAGGCACAGATACGCAGTATTTT. Its translation is CASSFFGTGTDTQYF.

V is TRBV28 and J is TRBJ1-2; maybe TRBD1 (6 bases). Germline values: CDR1 MDHEN, CDR2 SYDVKM. The CDR3 extends over 13 amino acids. Trimming cost V 5 bases and J 2 bases, with 9 bases left between them. The CDR3 sequence is CASSRDINYGYTF. As DNA, the CDR3 is TGTGCCAGCAGTCGGGACATAAACTATGGCTACACCTTC.

This clonotype was recorded a few times. The J gene is TRBJ2-4, the V gene TRBV4-3; D perhaps matches TRBD2 (6 bases). This CDR3 has 15 amino acids. V lost 0 bases and J 7 bases, leaving 13 bases between the germline ends. Germline CDR1 LGHNA, CDR2 YSLEER. The CDR3 region has the DNA TGCGCCAGCAGCCAAGATGGAGGGAATTCGAACATTCAGTACTTC. Translating gives CASSQDGGNSNIQYF.

This clonotype has a single count. The rearrangement uses TRBV20-1 and TRBJ1-5; D is perhaps TRBD1 (6 bases). V lost 6 bases to trimming and J lost 4 bases, with 19 bases between them. CDR3 length: 15 residues. From germline, CDR1 is DFQATT and CDR2 SNEGSKA (reference sequence). The CDR3 spells CSAVDRLKTNQPQHF. The DNA of the CDR3 is TGCAGTGCCGTAGACAGGCTAAAAACTAATCAGCCCCAGCATTTT.

This clonotype was found once. The V gene is TRBV6-1, the J gene TRBJ2-7; D is possibly TRBD1 or TRBD2 (5 bases each). Germline assignment: CDR1 MNHNS and CDR2 SASEGT. V dropped 3 bases and J dropped 6 bases, with 15 bases sitting between them. The CDR3 length is 14 residues. The CDR3 is CASSDRDPSAEQYF. In DNA form, the CDR3 reads TGTGCCAGCAGTGACCGGGACCCCAGCGCCGAGCAGTACTTC.

The chain uses TRBV5-1 and TRBJ2-7; 9 nucleotides match TRBD1. Per germline, CDR1 SGHRS and CDR2 YFSETQ. V gave up 2 bases and J gave up 4 bases; unmatched junction bases: 13. The CDR3 has 17 residues. The CDR3 DNA is TGCGCCAGCAGCTTTGAGCGGCTGGGACAGGGTAGGTACGAGCAGTACTTC. Its protein product is CASSFERLGQGRYEQYF.

The V call is TRBV13, the J call TRBJ2-1; no clear D gene. This CDR3 region has 12 residues. The V gene lost 3 bases and the J gene lost 8 bases, with 8 bases spanning the gap. Germline-derived CDR1 and CDR2 are PRHDT and FYEKMQ (reference sequence). The CDR3: CASSFPHDEQFF. CDR3 nucleotide sequence: TGTGCCAGCAGCTTCCCACACGATGAGCAGTTCTTC.

In this sample, this clonotype turned up a few times. The rearrangement uses TRBV29-1 and TRBJ2-4; 12 bases agree with TRBD2. This CDR3 spans 17 amino acids. CDR1 is SQVTM and CDR2 is ANQGSEA in the germline V gene. Trimming removed 4 bases from V and 13 bases from J; junction bases left unmatched: 20. CDR3 amino acids: CSVGGVASGGARNEQYF. DNA of the CDR3: TGCAGCGTTGGAGGTGTTGCTAGCGGGGGGGCTCGGAATGAGCAGTACTTC.

The chain uses TRBV13 and TRBJ1-1; the D is unclear. Germline V lookup: CDR1 PRHDT, CDR2 FYEKMQ (reference sequence). The CDR3 spans 12 residues. Deletions cut 5 bases from V and 6 bases from J, with 10 bases between. DNA for the CDR3: TGTGCCAGCAGCGGATATGGGGCTGAAGCTTTCTTT. Translation: CASSGYGAEAFF.

The sample holds a few counts of this clonotype. A much larger clone is a single base away; this may be a read error. This chain links TRBV9 with TRBJ1-2, with D maybe TRBD1 (5 bases). Germline values: CDR1 SGDLS, CDR2 YYNGEE. The CDR3 length is 15 residues. Trimming took off 4 bases at V and 2 bases at J, with 15 bases between the two ends. For the CDR3, the DNA is TGTGCCAGCAGCTCACAGGATAGAGGAAACTATGGCTACACCTTC. Residues: CASSSQDRGNYGYTF.

This chain connects TRBV7-9 to TRBJ2-5, with D perhaps TRBD1 (5 bases). The CDR3 runs 15 residues. The V and J ends lost 1 base and 3 bases respectively, with 12 bases between them. Germline V lookup: CDR1 SEHNR, CDR2 FQNEAQ (reference sequence). In DNA form, the CDR3 reads TGTGCCAGCAGCTTAGTCTCGGACACCGAAGAGACCCAGTACTTC. Protein: CASSLVSDTEETQYF.

This clonotype has ten or more counts. DNA for the CDR3: TGCAGTGCCGAGACGGATTACGAGCAGTACTTC. Translation gives CSAETDYEQYF. The V call is TRBV20-1, the J call TRBJ2-7; no clear D. CDR1 DFQATT and CDR2 SNEGSKA come from the germline V gene (reference sequence). This CDR3 has 11 residues. The V gene lost 6 bases and the J gene lost 4 bases, with 10 bases spanning the gap.

This clonotype was seen more than once but under ten times. The rearrangement uses TRBV30 and TRBJ2-3; a weak D match, TRBD2 (5 bases). Germline V CDR1 and CDR2: GTSNPN, SVGIG (reference sequence). The CDR3 runs to 13 residues. V was clipped by 1 base and J by 4 bases, with 9 bases between them. CDR3 sequence: CAWSDGVSDTQYF. The CDR3, as DNA: TGTGCCTGGAGTGACGGGGTCTCAGATACGCAGTATTTT. Full variable domain (rest looked up from reference TRBV30 and TRBJ2-3): SQTIHQWPATLVQPVGSPLSLECTVEGTSNPNLYWYRQAAGRGLQLLFYSVGIGQISSEVPQNLSASRPQDRQFILSSKKLLLSDSGFYLCAWSDGVSDTQYFGPGTRLTVL.

This clonotype was counted only a few times. This chain connects TRBV5-1 to TRBJ2-6; 9 positions agree with TRBD1. The CDR3 length is 17 residues. V was pared by 3 bases and J by 2 bases, with 6 bases of the junction left unmatched. Looked up from germline, CDR1 is SGHRS and CDR2 is YFSETQ. CDR3 sequence (DNA): TGCGCCAGCAGCTGGGACAGGGAGAAACCTGGGGCCAACGTCCTGACTTTC. It yields the protein CASSWDREKPGANVLTF.

This clonotype turned up a few times. The chain joins TRBV11-2 to TRBJ1-2; D is undetermined. Trimming stripped 1 base from V and 1 base from J, with 10 bases between. The CDR3 has 15 residues. The germline gives CDR1 SGHAT, CDR2 FQNNGV. In DNA form, the CDR3 reads TGTGCCAGCAGCTTAGGGGGTCATTTTAACTATGGCTACACCTTC. As protein: CASSLGGHFNYGYTF.

This chain connects TRBV7-2 to TRBJ2-7, with 9 bases aligning to TRBD2. This CDR3 is 17 amino acids long. Germline CDR1 is SGHTA and CDR2 is FQGNSA. With V trimmed by 1 base and J by 9 bases, 16 bases remained unmatched. CDR3 residues: CASSLERREGASAGQYF. The CDR3 DNA follows: TGTGCCAGCAGCTTAGAGCGGCGGGAGGGTGCCTCGGCGGGGCAGTACTTC.